This T cell receptor beta chain was retrieved from a study of post-analysis software for immune sequencing data. V was clipped by 2 bases and J by 4 bases, with 15 bases between them. The CDR3 loop spans 16 amino acids. Germline loops: CDR1 ENHRY, CDR2 SYGVKD. Every TCR beta cDNA library bore unique molecular identifiers. One entry per CDR3 protein results from TCRdb running MiXCR on the PCR reads. This table has approximately 690,000 distinct CDR3 sequences, 55% to 70% appearing once. Study-wide findings and caveats: Higher frequency in patients than in controls was seen for several TRBV segments, with TRBV5-6, TRBV5-1 and TRBV20-1 among them. Batch-mates among the samples co-clustered strongly by F measure.

Of note for this clonotype: Its specificity is not known.

The sequence was obtained from a girl aged 2 to 9 with multiple sclerosis. The chain links TRBV10-3 to TRBJ2-1; tentatively, D is TRBD2 (6 bases). The sequencing input was blood. For the CDR3, the DNA is TGTGCCATCAGTGAGAGAGGGGCCGGGGGTTACAATGAGCAGTTCTTC. Its translation: CAISERGAGGYNEQFF.